The next 21 T cell receptor beta chains were all read from a single sample in a study of cytomegalovirus exposure and HLA in healthy donors. The primer mix had 60 Vbeta and 13 Jbeta primers. Method: immunoSEQ multiplex PCR; TCRdb's copy keeps in-frame clones and lacks some. The sample records 150,000 or so clones, 80% to 90% being singletons. Sequenced: PBMCs. Receptors were obtained from a man younger than 30 in good health and CMV-seronegative.

V usage is TRBV6-5 and J usage is TRBJ2-6; D call uncertain. There are 16 residues in the CDR3. V dropped 0 bases and J dropped 4 bases, with 10 bases sitting between them. Germline V gives CDR1 MNHEY, CDR2 SVGAGI. The CDR3 loop is CASSYSRYQGANVLTF. The CDR3 DNA reads as TGTGCCAGCAGTTACTCGAGGTACCAAGGGGCCAACGTCCTGACTTTC.

The V and J genes are TRBV28 and TRBJ2-6; D remains ambiguous. Germline V lookup: CDR1 MDHEN, CDR2 SYDVKM. The CDR3 contains 15 residues. V was pared by 2 bases and J by 0 bases, with 5 bases between. The CDR3 DNA reads TGTGCCAGCAGTTTACCCGGCTCTGGGGCCAACGTCCTGACTTTC. Translating gives CASSLPGSGANVLTF. Full variable domain (outside the CDR3, taken from reference TRBV28 and TRBJ2-6): DVKVTQSSRYLVKRTGEKVFLECVQDMDHENMFWYRQDPGLGLRLIYFSYDVKMKEKGDIPEGYSVSREKKERFSLILESASTNQTSMYLCASSLPGSGANVLTFGAGSRLTVL.

The chain carries TRBV6-1 and TRBJ2-7; 8 nucleotides line up with TRBD1. Germline V lookup: CDR1 MNHNS, CDR2 SASEGT. Unmatched junction bases numbered 7, after V lost 6 bases and J lost 3 bases. The CDR3 has 14 residues. The CDR3 region has the DNA TGTGCCAGCAGGAGGTGGACAGGGTTCTACGAGCAGTACTTC. It yields the protein CASRRWTGFYEQYF.

The sample holds one count of this clone. V usage is TRBV7-9 and J usage is TRBJ2-7; 11 bases are a match to TRBD2. There are 15 residues in the CDR3. Germline V gene sequence: CDR1 SEHNR, CDR2 FQNEAQ (reference sequence). V was clipped by 5 bases and J by 6 bases; unmatched bases: 9. As DNA, the CDR3 is TGTGCCAGCAGCCTTCCGACTAGCGGGAAAGGCGAGCAGTACTTC. This encodes CASSLPTSGKGEQYF.

The J gene is TRBJ1-1, the V gene TRBV7-9; D gene ambiguous. The germline V gene has CDR1 SEHNR and CDR2 FQNEAQ (reference sequence). This CDR3 has 14 residues. The V end was cut by 1 base, the J end by 6 bases, with 12 bases between. The CDR3 nucleotides are TGTGCCAGCAGCTTAGAGGTATTGACTTCTGAAGCTTTCTTT. This gives the protein CASSLEVLTSEAFF. Full variable domain (remainder filled in from reference TRBV7-9 and TRBJ1-1): DTGVSQNPRHKITKRGQNVTFRCDPISEHNRLYWYRQTLGQGPEFLTYFQNEAQLEKSRLLSDRFSAERPKGSFSTLEIQRTEQGDSAMYLCASSLEVLTSEAFFGQGTRLTVV.

The V call is TRBV27, the J call TRBJ2-7; the D is unclear. Trimming pared 3 bases from V and 5 bases from J, leaving 5 bases between. Germline V gene sequence: CDR1 MNHEY, CDR2 SMNVEV (reference sequence). The CDR3 has 11 residues. DNA for the CDR3: TGTGCCAGCAGTTTCCATCACGAGCAGTACTTC. Translating it yields CASSFHHEQYF.

The chain joins TRBV6-6 to TRBJ2-5; weak D call: TRBD1 (6 bases). V lost 5 bases and J lost 7, with 17 bases in between. Germline V gene sequence: CDR1 MNHNY, CDR2 SVGAGI (reference sequence). The CDR3 length is 14 residues. CDR3 nucleotides: TGTGCCAGCAGTGAGACAGGTCTTCGGGGGACCCAGTACTTC. Translated: CASSETGLRGTQYF.

The gene calls are TRBV25-1 and TRBJ1-6; perhaps TRBD1 as D (6 bases). The CDR3 length is 16 residues. From germline, CDR1 is MGHDK and CDR2 SYGVNS. Trimming cost V 3 bases and J 7 bases, with 16 bases left between them. CDR3 DNA sequence: TGTGCCAGCAGTGAGACCTCCGGGACACCCAATTCACCCCTCCACTTT. Amino acid sequence: CASSETSGTPNSPLHF.

The rearrangement joins TRBV10-3 to TRBJ2-4; D is unresolved. V gave up 0 bases and J gave up 6 bases, with 9 bases separating them. There are 14 residues in the CDR3. Germline CDR1 and CDR2: ENHRY and SYGVKD. The CDR3 loop reads CAISESGTPNIQYF. The CDR3, as DNA: TGTGCCATCAGTGAGTCGGGCACCCCAAACATTCAGTACTTC.

CDR3: CASRTNSGANVLTF. The CDR3, as DNA: TGTGCCAGCAGAACTAACTCTGGGGCCAACGTCCTGACTTTC. The chain combines TRBV27 with TRBJ2-6, with no clear D. In germline, CDR1 is MNHEY, CDR2 SMNVEV (reference sequence). This CDR3 contains 14 residues. V gave up 6 bases and J gave up 0 bases, with 6 bases separating them.

The chain couples TRBV19 to TRBJ1-1; D remains ambiguous. The CDR3 contains 15 residues. The V gene's germline CDR1 is LNHDA and CDR2 SQIVND (reference sequence). V was shortened by 1 base and J by 4 bases, with 13 bases between the two germline ends. CDR3 residues: CASSIAPGEGTEAFF. In nucleotides, the CDR3 is TGTGCCAGTAGTATAGCGCCCGGGGAGGGCACTGAAGCTTTCTTT.

CDR3 residues: CASSAGLEQFF. The CDR3 DNA reads TGTGCCAGCAGCGCCGGTTTAGAGCAGTTCTTC. The J gene is TRBJ2-1, the V gene TRBV7-3; D remains unclear. This CDR3 comprises 11 residues. Germline V gene lookup returns CDR1 SGHTA and CDR2 FQGTGA. V dropped 5 bases and J dropped 10 bases, with 9 bases sitting between them.

The rearrangement uses TRBV12-5 and TRBJ2-5; D might be TRBD1 (5 bases). The DNA end favors TRBJ2-7, so the J call may be wrong. The CDR3 totals 16 residues. Germline CDR1 LGHNT, CDR2 FRNRAP. Here the CDR3 DNA reads TGTGCTAGTGGTTTAAGGTTGGGGCAGTCTCAATACGAGCAGTACTTC. Amino acids: CASGLRLGQSQYEQYF.

This sequence joins TRBV5-1 and TRBJ2-1; D gene unclear. This CDR3 has 15 residues. Trimming pared 0 bases from V and 6 bases from J, leaving 13 bases between. In germline, CDR1 is SGHRS, CDR2 YFSETQ. The CDR3 reads CASSLAGSFGNEQFF. CDR3 sequence (DNA): TGCGCCAGCAGCTTGGCCGGTAGTTTCGGCAATGAGCAGTTCTTC.

This clone turned up a few times. The V call is TRBV25-1, the J call TRBJ1-6; 9 bases match TRBD1. The CDR3 loop spans 16 amino acids. The V gene end was trimmed by 6 bases and the J gene end by 2 bases; junction bases not matched to a gene: 5. Germline V gene data show CDR1 as MGHDK and CDR2 as SYGVNS. Here the CDR3 reads CASRNNRGPYNSPLHF. CDR3 sequence (DNA): TGTGCCAGCAGGAATAACAGGGGGCCCTATAATTCACCCCTCCACTTT. The whole variable domain, remainder taken from reference TRBV25-1 and TRBJ1-6, is EADIYQTPRYLVIGTGKKITLECSQTMGHDKMYWYQQDPGMELHLIHYSYGVNSTEKGDLSSESTVSRIRTEHFPLTLESARPSHTSQYLCASRNNRGPYNSPLHFGNGTRLTVT.

CDR3 sequence reads: CASSQEGGAHGKPQHF. In DNA, the CDR3 is TGCGCCAGCAGCCAAGAGGGTGGGGCTCATGGGAAGCCCCAGCATTTT. The chain uses TRBV4-1 and TRBJ1-5; D possibly corresponds to TRBD1 (5 bases). This CDR3 has 16 residues. The V end lost 0 bases, the J end lost 8 bases, and 17 bases lay between the germline ends. The germline V gene encodes CDR1 MGHRA and CDR2 YSYEKL.

The chain links TRBV9 to TRBJ2-1; 10 bases are a match to TRBD2. The germline V gene encodes CDR1 SGDLS and CDR2 YYNGEE. This CDR3 comprises 16 residues. The V and J ends lost 1 base and 9 bases, in that order; junction bases with no gene match: 10. CDR3 region: CASSVTGASGRIEQFF. The CDR3 DNA sequence: TGTGCCAGCAGCGTAACCGGGGCTAGCGGGAGAATTGAGCAGTTCTTC.

V usage is TRBV7-2 and J usage is TRBJ2-7, with 12 bases identical to TRBD2. Germline values: CDR1 SGHTA, CDR2 FQGNSA. The V and J ends lost 5 bases and 7 bases, in that order; junction bases with no gene match: 9. This CDR3 spans 15 amino acids. This CDR3 reads CASSPWTSGVGEQYF. CDR3 nucleotide sequence: TGTGCCAGCAGCCCTTGGACTAGCGGGGTGGGGGAGCAGTACTTC. Full variable domain (outside the CDR3, taken from reference TRBV7-2 and TRBJ2-7): GAGVSQSPSNKVTEKGKDVELRCDPISGHTALYWYRQSLGQGLEFLIYFQGNSAPDKSGLPSDRFSAERTGGSVSTLTIQRTQQEDSAVYLCASSPWTSGVGEQYFGPGTRLTVT.

This clone was seen only once. The chain has TRBV6-4 and TRBJ2-3; 11 nucleotides match TRBD2. The CDR3 loop spans 15 amino acids. Trimming at V came to 6 bases and at J to 6 bases, leaving 8 bases not matched to a gene. Germline lookup yields CDR1 MRHNA and CDR2 SNTAGT. The CDR3 loop is CASSATSGGRDTQYF. The CDR3 bases are TGTGCCAGCAGCGCTACTAGCGGGGGTCGGGATACGCAGTATTTT.

The V gene is TRBV5-1, the J gene TRBJ1-5, with 11 bases that match TRBD1. J lost 7 bases, V lost 4 bases, and 7 bases had no gene match. Looked up from germline, CDR1 is SGHRS and CDR2 is YFSETQ. The CDR3 sequence is 15 residues long. The CDR3 sequence: CASSKGQGAEQPQHF. The CDR3 DNA reads as TGCGCCAGCAGCAAAGGACAGGGGGCGGAACAGCCCCAGCATTTT.

The chain is built from TRBV19 and TRBJ2-2, with TRBD2 identical over 7 bases. Germline V gene data show CDR1 as LNHDA and CDR2 as SQIVND (reference sequence). This CDR3 region has 17 residues. With 7 bases clipped from V and 5 bases from J, the junction kept 16 bases outside the gene matches. The CDR3 spells CASILNLGEGATGELFF. The CDR3, as DNA: TGTGCCAGTATCCTAAATTTGGGGGAGGGCGCAACCGGGGAGCTGTTTTTT.